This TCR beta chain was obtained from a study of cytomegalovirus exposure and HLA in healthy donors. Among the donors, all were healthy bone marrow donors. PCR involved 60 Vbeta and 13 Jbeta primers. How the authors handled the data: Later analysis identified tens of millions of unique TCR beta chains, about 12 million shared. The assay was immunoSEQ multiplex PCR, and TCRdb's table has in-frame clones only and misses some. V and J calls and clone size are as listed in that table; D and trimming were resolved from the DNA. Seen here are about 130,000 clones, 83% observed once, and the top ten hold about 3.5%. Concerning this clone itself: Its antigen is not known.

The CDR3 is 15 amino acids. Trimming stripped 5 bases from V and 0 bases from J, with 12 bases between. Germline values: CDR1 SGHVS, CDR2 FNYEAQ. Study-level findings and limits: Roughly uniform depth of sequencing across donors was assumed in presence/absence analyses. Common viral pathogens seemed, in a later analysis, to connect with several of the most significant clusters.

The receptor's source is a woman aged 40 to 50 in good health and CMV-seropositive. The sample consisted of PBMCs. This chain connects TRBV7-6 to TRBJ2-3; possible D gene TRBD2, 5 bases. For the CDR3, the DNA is TGTGCCAGCAGCCAAATGGACTTTAGCACAGATACGCAGTATTTT. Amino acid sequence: CASSQMDFSTDTQYF.